The 17 T cell receptor beta chains below come from one sample, sequenced in a study of T cell responses to AZD1222 COVID-19 vaccine. The table came from immunoSEQ multiplex PCR; TCRdb's copy has only in-frame clones and leaves some out. This table holds approximately 160,000 clones, under 95% found once. The material was peripheral blood, obtained 28 days after the second AZD1222 dose. The receptor set was obtained from an adult who received the AZD1222 COVID-19 vaccine.

The rearrangement links TRBV7-9 to TRBJ2-7; 7 positions match TRBD1. The CDR3 loop spans 14 amino acids. In germline, CDR1 is SEHNR, CDR2 FQNEAQ (reference sequence). Trimming took 5 bases from V and 2 from J; bases not matched to a gene: 6. Written as DNA, the CDR3 is TGTGCCAGCAGCGGTTCTGGGACAGCCTACGAGCAGTACTTC. Translation gives CASSGSGTAYEQYF.

This clone has just one count. CDR3 in DNA: TGTGCCAGCAGCCCACCGGGACACGACCAGCCCCAGCATTTT. Its translation is CASSPPGHDQPQHF. The chain carries TRBV7-9 and TRBJ1-5; a possible D gene is TRBD1 (6 bases). CDR1 and CDR2 from the germline V gene are SEHNR and FQNEAQ (reference sequence). The CDR3 runs 14 residues. The V and J ends lost 5 bases and 7 bases respectively, with 15 bases between them. Together with reference TRBV7-9 and TRBJ1-5, the CDR3 gives the full variable domain: DTGVSQNPRHKITKRGQNVTFRCDPISEHNRLYWYRQTLGQGPEFLTYFQNEAQLEKSRLLSDRFSAERPKGSFSTLEIQRTEQGDSAMYLCASSPPGHDQPQHFGDGTRLSIL.

The sample holds one count of this clone. The chain carries TRBV7-8 and TRBJ1-6, with 10 bases that match TRBD1. This CDR3 spans 14 amino acids. Losses at the gene ends were 6 bases for V and 10 bases for J; bases not matched to a gene: 6. The germline gives CDR1 SGHVS, CDR2 FQNEAQ. CDR3 DNA sequence: TGTGCCAGCAGAGAGACAGGGGGCGAGTCACCCCTCCACTTT. Translation gives CASRETGGESPLHF.

The V gene is TRBV5-6, the J gene TRBJ1-6; D is undetermined. The CDR3 is made up of 17 amino acids. Per germline, CDR1 SGHDT and CDR2 YYEEEE. Trimming shortened V by 7 bases and J by 8 bases, and 25 bases separated the two germline ends. CDR3 sequence (DNA): TGTGCCAGCGGTGAAATGTACTCTTCTTATTTGGATTCACCCCTCCACTTT. It encodes CASGEMYSSYLDSPLHF.

The chain couples TRBV7-2 to TRBJ1-2; TRBD1 matches 9 bases. This CDR3 comprises 18 residues. J was trimmed by 2 bases and V by 5 bases; bases with no gene match: 15. Germline V gene lookup returns CDR1 SGHTA and CDR2 FQGNSA. Here the CDR3 DNA reads TGTGCCAGCAGCATAACCCCGACAGGGGGGTGGGGGAACTATGGCTACACCTTC. As protein: CASSITPTGGWGNYGYTF.

J is TRBJ1-3 and V is TRBV4-1; D remains ambiguous. The CDR3 totals 15 residues. Trimming stripped 0 bases from V and 0 bases from J, with 6 bases between. CDR1 is MGHRA, CDR2 YSYEKL, per germline. The CDR3 DNA reads as TGCGCCAGCAGCCAAGAAGGACTCTCTGGAAACACCATATATTTT. Its protein is CASSQEGLSGNTIYF.

The genes are TRBV3-1 (or the pseudogene TRBV3-2) and TRBJ1-4; D gene unclear. With 0 bases removed from V and 7 bases from J, the gap between germline ends came to 18 bases. Germline CDR1 LGHDT, CDR2 YNNKEL (reference sequence). The CDR3 totals 17 residues. For the CDR3, the DNA is TGTGCCAGCAGCCAAGATTGGAAGGCTTTGGATCGTGAAAAACTGTTTTTT. Its protein product is CASSQDWKALDREKLFF.

The genes are TRBV18 and TRBJ1-4; 7 bases align to TRBD1. V dropped 3 bases and J dropped 4; count of bases not matched to a gene: 8. From germline, CDR1 is KGHSH and CDR2 LQKENI. This CDR3 is 16 amino acids long. The CDR3 sequence is CASSPSRGQFNEKLFF. The CDR3 nucleotides are TGTGCCAGCTCACCGTCCCGGGGACAGTTTAATGAAAAACTGTTTTTT.

V and J are TRBV2 and TRBJ1-6, with 7 bases identical to TRBD1. CDR3 length: 15 residues. V lost 3 bases, J lost 7 bases, and 6 bases stayed unmatched. Per germline, CDR1 SNHLY and CDR2 FYNNEI. The chain's CDR3 is CASSELGQLNSPLHF. The CDR3 DNA reads as TGTGCCAGCAGTGAGCTGGGACAGCTAAATTCACCCCTCCACTTT.

The chain recombines TRBV10-3 with TRBJ1-1; D is unresolved. With 5 bases removed from V and 1 base from J, the gap between germline ends came to 8 bases. The CDR3 loop spans 13 amino acids. Per the germline V gene, CDR1 is ENHRY and CDR2 is SYGVKD. The CDR3 DNA is TGTGCCATCAGTTGGGAGCAGAACACTGAAGCTTTCTTT. This translates into CAISWEQNTEAFF.

This chain connects TRBV6-5 to TRBJ2-7; tentatively, D is TRBD1 (6 bases). V lost 0 bases and J lost 4, with 13 bases in between. The CDR3 sequence is 15 residues long. The V gene's germline CDR1 is MNHEY and CDR2 SVGAGI. CDR3 sequence (DNA): TGTGCCAGCAGTTACTCAATCGGGACACCGTACGAGCAGTACTTC. This sequence encodes CASSYSIGTPYEQYF.

V gene TRBV6-5 combines with J gene TRBJ1-1; 8 nucleotides match TRBD1. The trim removed 5 bases at V and 5 bases at J, leaving 4 bases unmatched. This CDR3 has 13 residues. Germline loops: CDR1 MNHEY, CDR2 SVGAGI. CDR3 sequence (DNA): TGTGCCAGCAGTCGACAGGGGAAGACTGAAGCTTTCTTT. Its protein is CASSRQGKTEAFF.

The chain joins TRBV7-9 to TRBJ1-5; D gene unclear. The CDR3 consists of 13 residues. V lost 2 bases to trimming and J lost 7 bases, with 9 bases between them. CDR1 and CDR2 (germline): SEHNR, FQNEAQ (reference sequence). The CDR3 nucleotides read TGTGCCAGCAGCTTAACCCGTGGACAGCCCCAGCATTTT. Protein: CASSLTRGQPQHF.

The rearrangement joins TRBV5-1 to TRBJ1-2; TRBD1 is a possible D gene (5 bases). This CDR3 is built from 14 residues. The germline gives CDR1 SGHRS, CDR2 YFSETQ. The V end lost 1 base, the J end lost 5 bases, and 12 bases lay between the germline ends. This chain's CDR3 is CASSLLGGNYGYTF. CDR3 nucleotides: TGCGCCAGCAGCTTGCTGGGGGGAAATTATGGCTACACCTTC.

The J gene is TRBJ1-1, the V gene TRBV3-1 (or the pseudogene TRBV3-2), with 10 bases fitting TRBD1. Germline V gene lookup returns CDR1 LGHDT and CDR2 YNNKEL (reference sequence). This CDR3 has 15 residues. J gave up 2 bases and V 4 bases, and 4 bases lay outside the gene matches. CDR3 in DNA: TGTGCCAGCAGCCGGCCGACAGGGGGCAACACTGAAGCTTTCTTT. Translating it yields CASSRPTGGNTEAFF.

The V gene is TRBV11-2, the J gene TRBJ1-2; D may be TRBD1 (6 bases). CDR3 length: 13 amino acids. From germline, CDR1 is SGHAT and CDR2 FQNNGV. V was cut by 5 bases and J by 8 bases, with 15 bases left in between. CDR3 in amino acids: CASSGQGIKGYTF. The CDR3 nucleotides read TGTGCCAGCAGCGGGCAGGGGATAAAGGGCTACACCTTC.

Details on this clone: A much more abundant neighbour one base away suggests this may be a read error. The chain couples TRBV7-4 to TRBJ2-3; D may match TRBD1 or TRBD2 (5 bases each). V was cut by 0 bases and J by 1 base, with 5 bases left in between. Germline-derived CDR1 and CDR2 are SGHVT and SQSDAQ. The CDR3 consists of 14 residues. Written as DNA, the CDR3 is TGTGCCAGCAGCTTAGCGGGGGGCACAGATACGCAGTATTTT. Its protein product is CASSLAGGTDTQYF. The whole variable domain, filled in from reference TRBV7-4 and TRBJ2-3, reads GAGVSQSPRYKVAKRGRDVALRCDSISGHVTLYWYRQTLGQGSEVLTYSQSDAQRDKSGRPSGRFSAERPERSVSTLKIQRTEQGDSAVYLCASSLAGGTDTQYFGPGTRLTVL.